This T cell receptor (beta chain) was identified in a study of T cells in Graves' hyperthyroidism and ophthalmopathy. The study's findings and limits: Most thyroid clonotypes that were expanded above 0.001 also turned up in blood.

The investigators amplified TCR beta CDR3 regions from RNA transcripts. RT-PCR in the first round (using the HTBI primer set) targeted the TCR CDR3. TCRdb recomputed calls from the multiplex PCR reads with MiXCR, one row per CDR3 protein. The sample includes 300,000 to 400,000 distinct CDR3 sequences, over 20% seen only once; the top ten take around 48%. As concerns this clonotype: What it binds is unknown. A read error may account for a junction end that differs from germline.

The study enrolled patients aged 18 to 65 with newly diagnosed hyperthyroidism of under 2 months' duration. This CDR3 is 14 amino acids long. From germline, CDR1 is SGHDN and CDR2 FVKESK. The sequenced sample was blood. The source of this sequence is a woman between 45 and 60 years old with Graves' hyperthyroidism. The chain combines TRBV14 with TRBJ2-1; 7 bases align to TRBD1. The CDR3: CASSRDGQDRAFVF. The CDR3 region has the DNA TGTGCCAGCAGCCGGGATGGACAGGATCGAGCATTCGTCTTC.